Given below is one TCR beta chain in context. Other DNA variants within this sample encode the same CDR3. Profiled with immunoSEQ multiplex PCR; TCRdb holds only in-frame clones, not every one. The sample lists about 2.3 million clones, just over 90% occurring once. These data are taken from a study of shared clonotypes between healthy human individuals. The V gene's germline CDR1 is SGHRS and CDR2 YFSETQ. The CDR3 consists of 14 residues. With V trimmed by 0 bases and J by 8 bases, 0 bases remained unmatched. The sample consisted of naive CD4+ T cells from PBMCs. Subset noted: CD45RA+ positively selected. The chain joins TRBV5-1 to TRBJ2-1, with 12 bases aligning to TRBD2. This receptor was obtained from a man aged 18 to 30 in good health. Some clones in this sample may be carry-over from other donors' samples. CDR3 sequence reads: CASSLGLAGDEQFF. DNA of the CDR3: TGCGCCAGCAGCTTGGGACTAGCGGGAGATGAGCAGTTCTTC. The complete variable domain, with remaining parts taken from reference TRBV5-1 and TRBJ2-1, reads KAGVTQTPRYLIKTRGQQVTLSCSPISGHRSVSWYQQTPGQGLQFLFEYFSETQRNKGNFPGRFSGRQFSNSRSEMNVSTLELGDSALYLCASSLGLAGDEQFFGPGTRLTVL.